One and the same sample provided the 25 T cell receptor beta chains below, sequenced in a study of cytotoxic CD8 clonotypes in ibrutinib-treated CLL. Libraries were prepared by immunoSEQ multiplex PCR; TCRdb keeps only in-frame clonotypes and omits some of them. This sample has some 61,000 clones, with more than 60% found just once. The sample consisted of PBMCs, taken after 12 months of ibrutinib treatment. The origin of the receptors is a human donor with chronic lymphocytic leukemia.

This chain joins TRBV5-4 and TRBJ2-7; 13 nucleotides line up with TRBD2. Trimming took 4 bases from V and 4 from J; bases not matched to a gene: 8. CDR1 is SGHNT, CDR2 YYREEE, per germline (reference sequence). This CDR3 is 16 amino acids long. The CDR3 region is CASSPRTSGGSYEQYF. DNA of the CDR3: TGTGCCAGCAGCCCTAGGACTAGCGGGGGCTCTTACGAGCAGTACTTC.

The chain uses TRBV14 and TRBJ2-3, with 8 nucleotides matching TRBD2. Germline-derived CDR1 and CDR2 are SGHDN and FVKESK. Trimming cost V 0 bases and J 4 bases; bases outside gene matches: 18. This CDR3 is built from 20 residues. The CDR3 loop is CASSQDPFTTRGGWADTQYF. CDR3 bases: TGTGCCAGCAGCCAAGATCCTTTTACTACACGGGGGGGATGGGCAGATACGCAGTATTTT.

This clone occurred once. The chain is built from TRBV30 and TRBJ2-5; the match to TRBD2 covers 7 bases. The V and J ends lost 0 bases and 3 bases, in that order; junction bases with no gene match: 10. Germline-derived CDR1 and CDR2 are GTSNPN and SVGIG (reference sequence). The CDR3 spans 16 residues. The CDR3 DNA follows: TGTGCCTGGAGTGTAGGTGGTACGGGGGGAAAAGAGACCCAGTACTTC. This encodes CAWSVGGTGGKETQYF.

The chain joins TRBV19 to TRBJ2-3; perhaps TRBD2 as D (6 bases). This CDR3 contains 16 residues. Between the trimmed V and J ends, which lost 2 bases and 2 bases, there was a span of 14 bases. Germline values: CDR1 LNHDA, CDR2 SQIVND (reference sequence). Here the CDR3 reads CASSIRSGGPTDTQYF. In DNA form, the CDR3 reads TGTGCCAGTAGTATAAGATCCGGGGGACCCACAGATACGCAGTATTTT.

This chain connects TRBV27 to TRBJ1-3; 9 nucleotides align to TRBD1. CDR1 MNHEY and CDR2 SMNVEV come from the germline V gene (reference sequence). The CDR3 loop spans 17 amino acids. The trim removed 6 bases at V and 1 base at J, leaving 10 bases unmatched. The DNA of the CDR3 is TGTGCCAGCAGCCGTCCCGGGACAGGGAGGTCTGGAAACACCATATATTTT. Its protein product is CASSRPGTGRSGNTIYF.

The J gene is TRBJ1-6, the V gene TRBV14; weak D call: TRBD1 (6 bases). Germline V gives CDR1 SGHDN, CDR2 FVKESK. The V end was cut by 4 bases, the J end by 9 bases, with 10 bases between. The CDR3 sequence is 13 residues long. CDR3 DNA: TGTGCCAGCAGCCTTGCAGGGGTTTCACCCCTCCACTTT. Translated, it gives CASSLAGVSPLHF.

The chain links TRBV19 to TRBJ1-5; a weak D match, TRBD1 (5 bases). Germline V gene sequence: CDR1 LNHDA, CDR2 SQIVND (reference sequence). The CDR3 contains 14 residues. V was shortened by 3 bases and J by 2 bases, with 8 bases between the two germline ends. In DNA form, the CDR3 reads TGTGCCAGTAGTATTTTGGGACGCAATCAGCCCCAGCATTTT. Protein product: CASSILGRNQPQHF.

The chain couples TRBV25-1 to TRBJ2-3; possibly TRBD1 or TRBD2 for D (5 bases each). Germline V gene data show CDR1 as MGHDK and CDR2 as SYGVNS. The ends were cut back, 2 bases at V and 9 bases at J, with 12 bases in the middle. The CDR3 runs 13 residues. The CDR3 region is CASSERDRLTQYF. CDR3 DNA: TGTGCCAGCAGTGAACGGGACCGCCTAACGCAGTATTTT.

The V gene is TRBV19, the J gene TRBJ2-3, with D unresolved. V lost 2 bases and J 2 bases, leaving 11 bases between the germline ends. The CDR3 spans 15 residues. Germline V CDR1 and CDR2: LNHDA, SQIVND (reference sequence). In DNA, the CDR3 is TGTGCCAGTAGTATACAGCCAGCCTCCACAGATACGCAGTATTTT. Translating gives CASSIQPASTDTQYF.

This clone came up once. The V and J genes are TRBV4-3 and TRBJ2-3, with D perhaps TRBD2 (6 bases). This CDR3 spans 18 amino acids. From germline, CDR1 is LGHNA and CDR2 YSLEER. V lost 4 bases to trimming and J lost 0 bases, with 20 bases between them. This CDR3 reads CASSLLATGGASTDTQYF. The CDR3 nucleotides read TGCGCCAGCAGCCTCCTCGCCACGGGCGGGGCAAGCACAGATACGCAGTATTTT.

The gene calls are TRBV4-1 and TRBJ2-1, with TRBD2 identical over 7 bases. V lost 4 bases, J lost 9 bases, and 12 bases stayed unmatched. Germline V gene sequence: CDR1 MGHRA, CDR2 YSYEKL. The CDR3 length is 15 residues. This CDR3 reads CASSPSSGASGEQFF. In DNA form, the CDR3 reads TGCGCCAGCAGCCCTTCTAGCGGCGCTTCGGGTGAGCAGTTCTTC.

The V and J genes are TRBV7-9 and TRBJ1-5; 10 bases align to TRBD1. This CDR3 spans 15 amino acids. Germline V gene data show CDR1 as SEHNR and CDR2 as FQNEAQ (reference sequence). The trim removed 4 bases at V and 4 bases at J, leaving 4 bases unmatched. This chain's CDR3 is CASSWTGGRNQPQHF. In DNA form, the CDR3 reads TGTGCCAGCAGCTGGACAGGGGGTAGGAATCAGCCCCAGCATTTT.

The CDR3 nucleotides read TGTGCCAGCAGCCGTATTCAACAGGGGCCTGAGGGGACCCAGTACTTC. Translated, it gives CASSRIQQGPEGTQYF. The chain has TRBV11-2 and TRBJ2-5; TRBD1 agrees at 7 bases. The germline V gene has CDR1 SGHAT and CDR2 FQNNGV. The CDR3 covers 16 residues. J lost 7 bases, V lost 5 bases, and 16 bases had no gene match.

The rearrangement links TRBV7-3 to TRBJ2-7, with 9 bases aligning to TRBD1. Per the germline V gene, CDR1 is SGHTA and CDR2 is FQGTGA. The CDR3 totals 14 residues. Unmatched junction bases numbered 4, after V lost 4 bases and J lost 3 bases. In DNA form, the CDR3 reads TGTGCCAGCAGCTCCGGGACAGGGAACTACGAGCAGTACTTC. This gives the protein CASSSGTGNYEQYF.

The genes are TRBV20-1 and TRBJ1-2; D is perhaps TRBD1 (6 bases). Germline assignment: CDR1 DFQATT and CDR2 SNEGSKA (reference sequence). V gave up 4 bases and J gave up 7 bases, with 10 bases separating them. The CDR3 spans 11 residues. The CDR3 protein is CSATGVGGYTF. The CDR3 DNA sequence: TGCAGTGCTACAGGGGTAGGTGGCTACACCTTC.

The chain couples TRBV6-6 to TRBJ1-1; D may be TRBD1 (6 bases). Germline V gene data show CDR1 as MNHNY and CDR2 as SVGAGI (reference sequence). V lost 6 bases and J 4 bases, leaving 21 bases between the germline ends. The CDR3 contains 16 residues. CDR3 sequence: CASRPTGPGLSTEAFF. CDR3 sequence (DNA): TGTGCCAGCAGACCGACAGGTCCCGGACTTAGCACTGAAGCTTTCTTT.

This clone was observed a few times. The gene calls are TRBV7-6 and TRBJ2-5; D might be TRBD1 (6 bases). There are 15 residues in the CDR3. In germline, CDR1 is SGHVS, CDR2 FNYEAQ. Between the trimmed V and J ends, which lost 0 bases and 4 bases, there was a span of 12 bases. The CDR3, as DNA: TGTGCCAGCAGCTTAGCGCCAGGGGCCGGAGAGACCCAGTACTTC. Translation gives CASSLAPGAGETQYF.

Details on this clone: One end of the junction fails to match germline, which may point to a read error. V and J are TRBV27 and TRBJ1-2; tentative D call: TRBD1 (6 bases). This CDR3 comprises 18 residues. Germline V gene sequence: CDR1 MNHEY, CDR2 SMNVEV (reference sequence). CDR3 bases: TGTGCCAGCAGCATAAGCTCGCGGAGAGGGGGGCCTAATTATGGCTACACCTTC. Protein sequence: CASSISSRRGGPNYGYTF.

The chain is built from TRBV27 and TRBJ1-1, with TRBD1 matching over 7 bases. The V gene's germline CDR1 is MNHEY and CDR2 SMNVEV (reference sequence). The CDR3 is 16 residues long. V was pared by 2 bases and J by 5 bases, with 11 bases of the junction left unmatched. The CDR3 bases are TGTGCCAGCAGTTTAGGTACAACAGGGGTGGGGACTGAAGCTTTCTTT. This encodes CASSLGTTGVGTEAFF.

The gene calls are TRBV18 and TRBJ1-5, with D perhaps TRBD1 (5 bases). The CDR3 spans 15 residues. Germline CDR1 and CDR2: KGHSH and LQKENI. Trimming pared 3 bases from V and 2 bases from J, leaving 11 bases between. The CDR3 loop is CASSPPGGGNQPQHF. The CDR3 coding sequence is TGTGCCAGCTCACCCCCGGGGGGGGGCAATCAGCCCCAGCATTTT.

V and J are TRBV2 and TRBJ2-2; 9 bases fit TRBD1. This CDR3 contains 14 residues. Germline assignment: CDR1 SNHLY and CDR2 FYNNEI. V lost 7 bases and J lost 4; bases outside the gene matches: 4. CDR3 coding DNA: TGTGCCAGCACCCGGGACAGGGCCACCGGGGAGCTGTTTTTT. Amino acids: CASTRDRATGELFF.

This clone was picked up one time. The J gene is TRBJ1-1, the V gene TRBV6-5; tentatively, D is TRBD1 (5 bases). V dropped 6 bases and J dropped 4 bases, with 12 bases sitting between them. CDR1 is MNHEY and CDR2 is SVGAGI in the germline V gene. This CDR3 region has 13 residues. CDR3 bases: TGTGCCAGCAGCAGAGGAGGGGCCACTGAAGCTTTCTTT. Its protein is CASSRGGATEAFF.

This clone was detected a few times. V usage is TRBV29-1 and J usage is TRBJ1-6; 10 bases align to TRBD1. CDR1 SQVTM and CDR2 ANQGSEA come from the germline V gene. Trimming cost V 4 bases and J 7 bases; bases outside gene matches: 1. The CDR3 has 13 amino acids. The CDR3 here is CSVGQGANSPLHF. In nucleotides, the CDR3 is TGCAGCGTTGGACAGGGGGCAAATTCACCCCTCCACTTT.

This clone has ten or more counts. V gene TRBV19 combines with J gene TRBJ1-2; D is unresolved. V was clipped by 6 bases and J by 5 bases, with 16 bases between them. The length of the CDR3 is 14 residues. CDR1 is LNHDA and CDR2 is SQIVND in the germline V gene (reference sequence). This CDR3 is CASSVGYAGYGYTF. The CDR3 DNA reads as TGTGCCAGTAGCGTTGGTTACGCTGGATATGGCTACACCTTC. Full variable domain (remainder filled in from reference TRBV19 and TRBJ1-2): DGGITQSPKYLFRKEGQNVTLSCEQNLNHDAMYWYRQDPGQGLRLIYYSQIVNDFQKGDIAEGYSVSREKKESFPLTVTSAQKNPTAFYLCASSVGYAGYGYTFGSGTRLTVV.

V gene TRBV19 combines with J gene TRBJ2-1; maybe TRBD1 (5 bases). Trimming cost V 1 base and J 8 bases, with 18 bases left between them. CDR1 is LNHDA, CDR2 SQIVND, per germline (reference sequence). The CDR3 covers 16 residues. For the CDR3, the DNA is TGTGCCAGTAGTATAGGGACACCTCTGGAGCGTGATGAGCAGTTCTTC. This translates into CASSIGTPLERDEQFF.